These 21 T cell receptor beta chains share one sample of origin, sequenced in a study of PD-1 blockade in mismatch repair-deficient tumors. Their antigen targets remain unknown. Generated by immunoSEQ multiplex PCR, the TCRdb table keeps only in-frame clones and is missing some. Of around 14,000 clones listed, approximately 84% are singletons. The time point here: identical approximately eleven-day culture without peptide (control). The sequencing used cells cultured in vitro, collected from a patient treated with pembrolizumab. Receptors were obtained from an adult with mismatch repair-deficient cancer.

This clone appeared a few times. The gene calls are TRBV6-1 and TRBJ2-7, with a weak D call TRBD2 (5 bases). Trimming shortened V by 6 bases and J by 0 bases, and 9 bases separated the two germline ends. The CDR3 length is 13 residues. Germline V gene data show CDR1 as MNHNS and CDR2 as SASEGT. The CDR3 reads CASRHRDSYEQYF. The CDR3 DNA follows: TGTGCCAGCAGACACCGGGACTCCTACGAGCAGTACTTC.

The CDR3 sequence is CASSEGFGISNQPQHF. The CDR3 coding sequence is TGTGCCAGCAGTGAAGGGTTCGGGATTAGCAATCAGCCCCAGCATTTT. The chain recombines TRBV6-1 with TRBJ1-5; D is undetermined. V was pared by 1 base and J by 0 bases, with 10 bases between. Germline values: CDR1 MNHNS, CDR2 SASEGT. This CDR3 is built from 16 residues.

CDR3: CASSPPGTGVYEQYF. CDR3 DNA sequence: TGTGCCAGCAGTCCTCCCGGGACAGGGGTCTACGAGCAGTACTTC. The chain recombines TRBV7-9 with TRBJ2-7; 10 bases line up with TRBD1. Germline trimming cut 6 bases from V and 3 bases from J; bases unmatched to any gene: 8. The CDR3 is made up of 15 amino acids. Germline V CDR1 and CDR2: SEHNR, FQNEAQ (reference sequence).

This chain connects TRBV7-8 to TRBJ2-7; D remains ambiguous. Germline V gives CDR1 SGHVS, CDR2 FQNEAQ. The CDR3 runs 15 residues. The ends were cut back, 5 bases at V and 4 bases at J, with 18 bases in the middle. Written as DNA, the CDR3 is TGTGCCAGCAGCCCGCATAGGGCGGCCTTGTACGAGCAGTACTTC. This sequence encodes CASSPHRAALYEQYF.

The chain has TRBV29-1 and TRBJ2-1; unclear D gene. Trimming took off 6 bases at V and 0 bases at J, with 6 bases between the two ends. CDR1 is SQVTM and CDR2 is ANQGSEA in the germline V gene. The CDR3 covers 12 residues. DNA for the CDR3: TGCAGCGTGGACGGCTCCTACAATGAGCAGTTCTTC. This codes for CSVDGSYNEQFF.

The CDR3 loop reads CASSSGWRGNEQFF. The CDR3 DNA reads as TGCGCCAGCAGCTCAGGATGGCGGGGCAATGAGCAGTTCTTC. This rearrangement joins TRBV5-1 to TRBJ2-1; D is perhaps TRBD2 (6 bases). Germline V CDR1 and CDR2: SGHRS, YFSETQ. This CDR3 contains 14 residues. With 3 bases removed from V and 6 bases from J, the gap between germline ends came to 13 bases.

The V call is TRBV29-1, the J call TRBJ2-3, with TRBD2 matching 7 bases. This CDR3 spans 12 amino acids. Germline V gene sequence: CDR1 SQVTM, CDR2 ANQGSEA. The CDR3 sequence is CIPGGGTDTQYF. The CDR3 DNA is TGCATCCCTGGGGGGGGCACAGATACGCAGTATTTT.

The gene calls are TRBV7-8 and TRBJ1-1; tentative D call: TRBD1 (6 bases). Trimming took 5 bases from V and 2 from J, leaving 12 bases between them. Germline CDR1 SGHVS, CDR2 FQNEAQ. CDR3 length: 14 amino acids. CDR3: CASSTRGSNTEAFF. CDR3 in DNA: TGTGCCAGCAGCACCAGGGGTTCCAACACTGAAGCTTTCTTT.

This chain uses TRBV30 with TRBJ2-1, with TRBD2 matching over 10 bases. Trimming cost V 7 bases and J 9 bases; bases outside gene matches: 12. The CDR3 extends over 14 amino acids. Germline loops: CDR1 GTSNPN, CDR2 SVGIG (reference sequence). In DNA form, the CDR3 reads TGTGCCTTCCCAAAGCGGGAGGGCCCCTTTGAGCAGTTCTTC. Its translation: CAFPKREGPFEQFF.

V usage is TRBV7-9 and J usage is TRBJ2-7, with D unclear. V was pared by 8 bases and J by 2 bases, with 10 bases between. Germline V gives CDR1 SEHNR, CDR2 FQNEAQ (reference sequence). This CDR3 spans 12 amino acids. CDR3 amino acids: CASGGRAYEQYF. The CDR3 nucleotides read TGTGCCAGCGGTGGTCGAGCCTACGAGCAGTACTTC. The full variable domain, completed using reference TRBV7-9 and TRBJ2-7, is DTGVSQNPRHKITKRGQNVTFRCDPISEHNRLYWYRQTLGQGPEFLTYFQNEAQLEKSRLLSDRFSAERPKGSFSTLEIQRTEQGDSAMYLCASGGRAYEQYFGPGTRLTVT.

This clone was detected a few times. The gene calls are TRBV7-6 and TRBJ1-3; D unresolved. Germline CDR1 SGHVS, CDR2 FNYEAQ. The CDR3 runs 16 residues. V lost 1 base and J lost 4, with 14 bases in between. Here the CDR3 reads CASSLGYLSRGNTIYF. The CDR3 DNA reads TGTGCCAGCAGCTTAGGGTACCTTTCGAGGGGAAACACCATATATTTT.

This chain joins TRBV27 and TRBJ2-1; 8 bases fit TRBD2. Germline lookup yields CDR1 MNHEY and CDR2 SMNVEV (reference sequence). The CDR3 is made up of 14 amino acids. J gave up 6 bases and V 3 bases, and 4 bases lay outside the gene matches. As DNA, the CDR3 is TGTGCCAGCAGTTTTACGGGAGGGACCAATGAGCAGTTCTTC. Translated: CASSFTGGTNEQFF.

This clone was observed a handful of times. This chain uses TRBV6-5 with TRBJ1-1; perhaps TRBD1 as D (5 bases). Trimming cost V 6 bases and J 8 bases, with 13 bases left between them. Per the germline V gene, CDR1 is MNHEY and CDR2 is SVGAGI. This CDR3 has 12 amino acids. The CDR3 DNA follows: TGTGCCAGCAGCTACCGTCGGGGGGAAGCTTTCTTT. Translation: CASSYRRGEAFF.

This chain links TRBV28 with TRBJ2-7, with D possibly TRBD2 on 5 matching bases. The CDR3 covers 14 residues. The V gene lost 3 bases and the J gene lost 1 base, with 10 bases spanning the gap. Germline V gene sequence: CDR1 MDHEN, CDR2 SYDVKM. CDR3 bases: TGTGCCAGCAGTTTCCCAGGAGGATCCTACGAGCAGTACTTC. Encoded protein: CASSFPGGSYEQYF.

V and J are TRBV4-1 and TRBJ2-1, with a tentative D call TRBD2 (7 bases). The CDR3 totals 17 residues. Germline CDR1 MGHRA, CDR2 YSYEKL. V lost 4 bases, J lost 1 base, and 17 bases lay in between. CDR3 DNA sequence: TGCGCCAGCAGCCCGGGGACAAGCGGGATTTCCTACAATGAGCAGTTCTTC. Translation: CASSPGTSGISYNEQFF.

The chain couples TRBV27 to TRBJ1-1; 10 positions match TRBD1. Germline V gives CDR1 MNHEY, CDR2 SMNVEV (reference sequence). The CDR3 totals 14 residues. V gave up 2 bases and J gave up 9 bases; unmatched junction bases: 6. The CDR3 is CASSLPGTGVKAFF. CDR3 nucleotides: TGTGCCAGCAGTTTACCTGGGACAGGGGTTAAAGCTTTCTTT.

This chain uses TRBV5-1 with TRBJ2-1; D is unresolved. The CDR3 extends over 14 amino acids. Germline assignment: CDR1 SGHRS and CDR2 YFSETQ. V lost 0 bases and J lost 0, with 4 bases in between. This CDR3 is CASSLGGSYNEQFF. The DNA of the CDR3 is TGCGCCAGCAGCTTGGGGGGCTCCTACAATGAGCAGTTCTTC. The entire variable domain, with the rest obtained from reference TRBV5-1 and TRBJ2-1, is as follows: KAGVTQTPRYLIKTRGQQVTLSCSPISGHRSVSWYQQTPGQGLQFLFEYFSETQRNKGNFPGRFSGRQFSNSRSEMNVSTLELGDSALYLCASSLGGSYNEQFFGPGTRLTVL.

This clone is categorized as large. The V call is TRBV16, the J call TRBJ2-7; D uncertain. Germline V gene data show CDR1 as KGHSY and CDR2 as FQNENV. The CDR3 is made up of 11 amino acids. V was trimmed by 5 bases and J by 2 bases, leaving 4 bases between them. This chain's CDR3 is CASSAAYEQYF. The CDR3 nucleotides are TGTGCCAGCAGCGCTGCCTACGAGCAGTACTTC.

The chain carries TRBV13 and TRBJ2-3; the D is unclear. CDR3 length equals 15 residues. Trimming removed 3 bases from V and 1 base from J, with 11 bases in between. The germline V gene has CDR1 PRHDT and CDR2 FYEKMQ (reference sequence). CDR3 sequence: CASSFELLGTDTQYF. CDR3 in DNA: TGTGCCAGCAGCTTCGAGCTCCTCGGCACAGATACGCAGTATTTT.

The V call is TRBV7-2, the J call TRBJ2-7; no clear D gene. Germline assignment: CDR1 SGHTA and CDR2 FQGNSA. V was pared by 5 bases and J by 5 bases, with 13 bases between. The CDR3 sequence is 13 residues long. CDR3 residues: CASSQFSYDEQYF. In DNA form, the CDR3 reads TGTGCCAGCAGCCAATTTTCGTACGACGAGCAGTACTTC.

The J gene is TRBJ2-4, the V gene TRBV5-1; no clear D. The ends were cut back, 0 bases at V and 0 bases at J, with 4 bases in the middle. CDR1 is SGHRS, CDR2 YFSETQ, per germline. This CDR3 spans 14 amino acids. CDR3 nucleotides: TGCGCCAGCAGCTTGGGGAGAGCCAAAAACATTCAGTACTTC. Its translation: CASSLGRAKNIQYF.